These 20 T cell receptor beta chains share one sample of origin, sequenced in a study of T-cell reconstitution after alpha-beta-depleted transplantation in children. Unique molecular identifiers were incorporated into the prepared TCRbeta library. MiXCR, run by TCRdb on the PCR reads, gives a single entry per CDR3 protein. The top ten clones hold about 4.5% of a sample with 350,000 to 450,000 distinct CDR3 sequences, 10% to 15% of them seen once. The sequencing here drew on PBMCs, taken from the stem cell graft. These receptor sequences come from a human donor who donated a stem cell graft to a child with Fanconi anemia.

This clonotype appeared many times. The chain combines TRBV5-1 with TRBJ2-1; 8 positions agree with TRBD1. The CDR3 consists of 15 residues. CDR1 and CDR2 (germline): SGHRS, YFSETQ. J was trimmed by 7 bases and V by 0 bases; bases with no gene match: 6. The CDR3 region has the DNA TGCGCCAGCAGCTTGGGGACAGGGATCGCGAATGAGCAGTTCTTC. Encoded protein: CASSLGTGIANEQFF.

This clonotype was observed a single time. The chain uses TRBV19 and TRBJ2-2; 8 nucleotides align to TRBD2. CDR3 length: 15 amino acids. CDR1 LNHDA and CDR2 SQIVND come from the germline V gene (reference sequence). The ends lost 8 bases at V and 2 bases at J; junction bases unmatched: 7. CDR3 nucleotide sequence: TGTGCCAGTCTAAAGCGGGGGCGCAACACCGGGGAGCTGTTTTTT. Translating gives CASLKRGRNTGELFF.

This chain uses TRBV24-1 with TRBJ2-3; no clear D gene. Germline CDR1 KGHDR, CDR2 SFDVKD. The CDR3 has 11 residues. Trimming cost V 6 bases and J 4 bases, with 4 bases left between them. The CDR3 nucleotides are TGTGCCACCAGTAACGCAGATACGCAGTATTTT. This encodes CATSNADTQYF.

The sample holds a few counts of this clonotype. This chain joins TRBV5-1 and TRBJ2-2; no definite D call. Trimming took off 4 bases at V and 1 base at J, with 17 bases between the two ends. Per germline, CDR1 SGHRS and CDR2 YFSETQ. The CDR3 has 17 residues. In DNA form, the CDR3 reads TGCGCCAGCAGCCTGGACCCGCAGGTTGGGAACACCGGGGAGCTGTTTTTT. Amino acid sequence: CASSLDPQVGNTGELFF.

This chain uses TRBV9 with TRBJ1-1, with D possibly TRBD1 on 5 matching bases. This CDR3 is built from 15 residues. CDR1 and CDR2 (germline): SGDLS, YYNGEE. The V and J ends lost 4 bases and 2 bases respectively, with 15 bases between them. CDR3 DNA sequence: TGTGCCAGCAGCCTCTGGGCGGGACCTAACACTGAAGCTTTCTTT. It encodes CASSLWAGPNTEAFF.

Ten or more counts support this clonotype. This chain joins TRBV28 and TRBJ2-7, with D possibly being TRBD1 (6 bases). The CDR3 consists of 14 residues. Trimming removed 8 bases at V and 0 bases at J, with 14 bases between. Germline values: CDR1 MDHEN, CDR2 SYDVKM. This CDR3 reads CASSSGHHSYEQYV. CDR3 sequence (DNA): TGTGCCAGCTCCTCGGGACACCACTCCTACGAGCAGTACGTC.

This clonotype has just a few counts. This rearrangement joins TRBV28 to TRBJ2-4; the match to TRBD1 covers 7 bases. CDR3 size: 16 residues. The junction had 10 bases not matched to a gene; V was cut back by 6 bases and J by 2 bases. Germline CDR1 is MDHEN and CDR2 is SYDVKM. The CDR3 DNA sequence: TGTGCCAGCAGAGAACCGGGACAGCTTACCAAAAACATTCAGTACTTC. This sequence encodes CASREPGQLTKNIQYF.

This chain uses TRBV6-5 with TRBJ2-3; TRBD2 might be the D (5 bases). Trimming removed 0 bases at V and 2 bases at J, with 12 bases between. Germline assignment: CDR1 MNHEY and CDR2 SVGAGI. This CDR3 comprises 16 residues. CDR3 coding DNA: TGTGCCAGCAGTTACTCCCCGGGGAAGACCACAGATACGCAGTATTTT. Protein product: CASSYSPGKTTDTQYF.

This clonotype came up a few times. CDR3 in amino acids: CASSGGQLMYNEQFF. CDR3 DNA: TGCGCCAGCAGCGGAGGACAGCTAATGTACAATGAGCAGTTCTTC. The gene calls are TRBV5-1 and TRBJ2-1; D perhaps matches TRBD1 (6 bases). Germline values: CDR1 SGHRS, CDR2 YFSETQ. The CDR3 is made up of 15 amino acids. Trimming cost V 4 bases and J 4 bases, with 15 bases left between them.

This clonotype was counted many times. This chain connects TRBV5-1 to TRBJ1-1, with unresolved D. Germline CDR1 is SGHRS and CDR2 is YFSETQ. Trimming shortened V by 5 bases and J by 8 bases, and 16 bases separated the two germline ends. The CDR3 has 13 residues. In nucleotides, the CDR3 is TGCGCCAGCAGACTTGAGACCGGGATAGAAGCTTTCTTT. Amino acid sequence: CASRLETGIEAFF.

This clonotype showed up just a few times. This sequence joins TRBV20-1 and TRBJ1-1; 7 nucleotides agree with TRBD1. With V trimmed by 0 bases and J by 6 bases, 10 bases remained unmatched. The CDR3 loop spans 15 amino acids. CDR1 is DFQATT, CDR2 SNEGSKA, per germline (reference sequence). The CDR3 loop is CSARDSSTGSAEAFF. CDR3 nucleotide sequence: TGCAGTGCTAGAGATTCCTCGACAGGGAGCGCTGAAGCTTTCTTT.

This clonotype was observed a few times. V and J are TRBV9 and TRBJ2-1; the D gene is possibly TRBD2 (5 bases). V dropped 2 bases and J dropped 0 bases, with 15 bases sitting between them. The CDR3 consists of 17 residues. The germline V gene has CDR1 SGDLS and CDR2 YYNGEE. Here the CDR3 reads CASSVGQRVSSYNEQFF. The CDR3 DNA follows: TGTGCCAGCAGCGTGGGTCAGAGGGTCAGCTCCTACAATGAGCAGTTCTTC. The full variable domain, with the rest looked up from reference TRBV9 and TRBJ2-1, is DSGVTQTPKHLITATGQRVTLRCSPRSGDLSVYWYQQSLDQGLQFLIQYYNGEERAKGNILERFSAQQFPDLHSELNLSSLELGDSALYFCASSVGQRVSSYNEQFFGPGTRLTVL.

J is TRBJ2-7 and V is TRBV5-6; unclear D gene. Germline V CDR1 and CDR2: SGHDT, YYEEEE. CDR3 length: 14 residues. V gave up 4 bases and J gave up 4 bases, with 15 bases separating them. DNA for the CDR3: TGTGCCAGCAGCGCGGTGGGGTCACCTTACGAGCAGTACGTC. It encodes CASSAVGSPYEQYV.

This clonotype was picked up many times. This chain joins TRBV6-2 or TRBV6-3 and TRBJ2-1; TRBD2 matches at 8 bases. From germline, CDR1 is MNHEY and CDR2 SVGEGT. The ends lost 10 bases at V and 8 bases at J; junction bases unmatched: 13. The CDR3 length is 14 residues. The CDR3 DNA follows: TGTGCCACCGGGGTCGGGGGGGCCGTCGATGAGCAGTTCTTC. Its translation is CATGVGGAVDEQFF.

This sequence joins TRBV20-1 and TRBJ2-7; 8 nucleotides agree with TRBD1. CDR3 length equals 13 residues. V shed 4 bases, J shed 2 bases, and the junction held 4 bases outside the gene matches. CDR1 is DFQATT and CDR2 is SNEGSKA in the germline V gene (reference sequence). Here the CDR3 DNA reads TGCAGTGCTATACGGACAGGGACCTACGAGCAGTACTTC. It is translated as CSAIRTGTYEQYF.

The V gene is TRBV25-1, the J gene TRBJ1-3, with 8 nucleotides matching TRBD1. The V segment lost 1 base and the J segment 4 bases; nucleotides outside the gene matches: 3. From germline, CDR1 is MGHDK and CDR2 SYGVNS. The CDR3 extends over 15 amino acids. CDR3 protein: CASSESGGFGNTIYF. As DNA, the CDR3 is TGTGCCAGCAGTGAATCAGGGGGCTTCGGAAACACCATATATTTT. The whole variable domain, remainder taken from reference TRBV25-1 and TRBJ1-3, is EADIYQTPRYLVIGTGKKITLECSQTMGHDKMYWYQQDPGMELHLIHYSYGVNSTEKGDLSSESTVSRIRTEHFPLTLESARPSHTSQYLCASSESGGFGNTIYFGEGSWLTVV.

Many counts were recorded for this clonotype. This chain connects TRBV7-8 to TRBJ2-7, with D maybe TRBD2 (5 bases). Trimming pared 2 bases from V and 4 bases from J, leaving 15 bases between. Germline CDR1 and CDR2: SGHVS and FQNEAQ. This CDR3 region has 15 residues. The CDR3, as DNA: TGTGCCAGCAGCTTATTACCCGGGGAAACTTACGAGCAGTACGTC. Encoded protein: CASSLLPGETYEQYV.

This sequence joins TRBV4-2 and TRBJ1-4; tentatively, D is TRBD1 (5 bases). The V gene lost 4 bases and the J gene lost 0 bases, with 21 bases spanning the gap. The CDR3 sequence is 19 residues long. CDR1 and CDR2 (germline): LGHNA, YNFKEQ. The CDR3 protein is CASSLLGRAGTATNEKLFF. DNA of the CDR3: TGTGCCAGCAGCCTCCTTGGGAGGGCAGGGACTGCAACTAATGAAAAACTGTTTTTT.

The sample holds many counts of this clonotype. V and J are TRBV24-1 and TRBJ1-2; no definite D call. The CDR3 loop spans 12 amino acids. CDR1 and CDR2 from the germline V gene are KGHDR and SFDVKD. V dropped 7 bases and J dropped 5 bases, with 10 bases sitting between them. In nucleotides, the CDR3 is TGTGCCACCAGAGGTCCGGGGTATGGCTACACCTTC. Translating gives CATRGPGYGYTF.

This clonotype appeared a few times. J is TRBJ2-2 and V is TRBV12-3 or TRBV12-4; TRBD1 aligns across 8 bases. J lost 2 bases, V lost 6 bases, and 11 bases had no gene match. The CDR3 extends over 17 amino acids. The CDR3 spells CASRGGPGQANTGELFF. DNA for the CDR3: TGTGCCAGCAGGGGAGGTCCGGGACAGGCAAACACCGGGGAGCTGTTTTTT.